This T cell receptor (beta chain) was identified during a study of identifying expanded T cells in peripheral blood. Broader study findings: Variance in clone template counts between roughly two-week samples significantly increased with total template count across all healthy donors.

The protocol was immunoSEQ multiplex PCR, while the TCRdb copy is restricted to in-frame clones and leaves out a portion. The table includes 90,000 or so clones, 88% detected once. With respect to this clone: What it recognizes is unknown.

In germline, CDR1 is SQVTM, CDR2 ANQGSEA. This CDR3 is built from 13 residues. The V and J ends lost 6 bases and 7 bases respectively, with 15 bases between them. The specimen was blood. This sequence joins TRBV29-1 and TRBJ1-4; D perhaps matches TRBD1 (6 bases). The TCR originated in a person between 18 and 69 years old in good health. DNA of the CDR3: TGCAGCGTGGGACAAAACAGGGCTGAAAAACTGTTTTTT. This codes for CSVGQNRAEKLFF.